This T cell receptor beta chain came from a study of blood T cell repertoires in COVID-19. Study-level background: Donors in the United States, Italy and Spain gave samples during acute or convalescent COVID-19. PBMCs, B-cell-depleted T cells, or T cells provided the cDNA or gDNA that made up the material.

Germline V gene sequence: CDR1 LGHDT, CDR2 YNNKEL (reference sequence). Trimming left V 1 base short and J 2 bases short, with 12 bases between. CDR3 length: 15 amino acids. As processed by the authors: Reference gene primer amplification gave nucleated cell count estimates. Using immunoSEQ multiplex PCR, the repertoire was profiled, and TCRdb retains in-frame clones only, with some absent. That table gives V, J and clone size, and the DNA gave D and trimming. This table holds some 150,000 clones, about 83% found once. In terms of age and location, participants ranged from roughly 18 to 90 years and lived in about two dozen US areas.

This receptor was identified in a woman between 45 and 65 years old who had been exposed to COVID-19. Sequenced: PBMCs or T cells enriched from blood (not recorded which). This sequence joins TRBV3-1 (or the pseudogene TRBV3-2) and TRBJ2-7; D might be TRBD2 (7 bases). The CDR3 region has the DNA TGTGCCAGCAGCCAAGCTGCGGGGGCACCCTACGAGCAGTACTTC. Amino acids: CASSQAAGAPYEQYF.